The clone carrying this TCR beta chain was seen a single time. The antigen is undetermined. The library came from three nested PCR rounds adapted from ARM-PCR protocols. One entry per CDR3 protein, called by TCRdb with MiXCR from the multiplex PCR reads. The top ten hold 9.5% to 15% of the sample, which has roughly 75,000 distinct CDR3 sequences, 77% seen once. This specimen comes from a study of tumor and adjacent non-tumor tissue in lung cancer. Overall study context: Histology: 12 adenocarcinoma, a couple of squamous cell carcinoma, 1 small cell lung cancer. Patients were aged about 30 to 85, some 10 men and 5 women, stage I to III.

General observations from the study: In normal lung, the top 100 clones were significantly more dominant than in tumor.

The CDR3 covers 14 residues. The V gene lost 9 bases and the J gene lost 3 bases, with 17 bases spanning the gap. The germline gives CDR1 MNHNS, CDR2 SASEGT. The template was RNA from unsorted bulk tissue. Source material: lung tumor tissue. This TCR derives from a woman in her forties or fifties with non-small cell lung cancer. The chain employs TRBV6-1 and TRBJ1-1; possibly TRBD1 for D (6 bases). CDR3 region: CASTVRGDDTEAFF. CDR3 coding DNA: TGTGCCAGTACTGTCAGGGGCGACGACACTGAAGCTTTCTTT.